This T cell receptor (beta chain) was profiled in a study of blood T cell repertoires in COVID-19. Study as a whole: Sources were T cells, B-cell-depleted T cells, or PBMCs; the material itself was cDNA or gDNA.

With V trimmed by 5 bases and J by 5 bases, 1 base remained unmatched. The CDR3 totals 13 residues. Germline V gene lookup returns CDR1 SGHAT and CDR2 FQNNGV. In the original analysis: By means of reference gene primer amplification, nucleated cell counts were estimated. The protocol was immunoSEQ multiplex PCR, while the TCRdb copy is restricted to in-frame clones and leaves out a portion. The V and J calls and clone size are taken from that table; D and trimming were inferred from the DNA. The sample yields over 30,000 clones, roughly nine tenths seen once. Specimen: peripheral blood. The sequence was obtained from a woman aged 80 or over with active or convalescent COVID-19. The V call is TRBV11-2, the J call TRBJ1-2; 11 positions match TRBD1. Here the CDR3 DNA reads TGTGCCAGCAGCCGGGACAGGGGGTATGGCTACACCTTC. Amino acid sequence: CASSRDRGYGYTF.